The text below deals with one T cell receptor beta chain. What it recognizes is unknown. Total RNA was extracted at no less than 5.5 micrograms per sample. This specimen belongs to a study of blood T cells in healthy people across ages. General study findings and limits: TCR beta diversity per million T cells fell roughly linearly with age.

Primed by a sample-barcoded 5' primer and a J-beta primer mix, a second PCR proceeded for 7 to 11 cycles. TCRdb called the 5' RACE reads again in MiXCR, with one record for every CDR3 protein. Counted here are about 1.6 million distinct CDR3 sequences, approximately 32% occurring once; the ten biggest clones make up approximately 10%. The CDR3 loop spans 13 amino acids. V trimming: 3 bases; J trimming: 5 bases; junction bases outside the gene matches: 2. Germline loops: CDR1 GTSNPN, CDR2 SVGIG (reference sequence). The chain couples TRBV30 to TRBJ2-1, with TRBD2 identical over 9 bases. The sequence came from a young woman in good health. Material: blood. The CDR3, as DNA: TGTGCCTGGAGGCGGGGGGGGGACAATGAGCAGTTCTTC. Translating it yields CAWRRGGDNEQFF.